These 6 T cell receptor beta chains were all obtained from the same sample, sequenced in a study of regulatory T cells in long-lasting Graves disease. According to the study, TCR beta libraries were built with iRepertoire HTBI primers and CDR3-region Arm-PCR. TCRdb re-called the multiplex PCR reads with MiXCR, one entry per CDR3 protein. The sample has around 420,000 distinct CDR3 sequences, 15% seen once. Time point here: newly diagnosed GD, antithyroid drugs for less than 3 months. From PBMCs, RNA was extracted and then used to make the TCR library. The source material was peripheral blood mononuclear cells (PBMCs), sampled at new diagnosis, from a patient treated with antithyroid drugs. The source of these receptors is a female donor with Graves disease.

This clonotype was recorded at least ten times. This chain connects TRBV12-3 or TRBV12-4 to TRBJ1-2; 9 bases line up with TRBD1. V lost 5 bases to trimming and J lost 5 bases; unmatched junction nucleotides: 9. This CDR3 has 15 amino acids. This CDR3 is CASSATGGRFYGYTF. CDR3 DNA sequence: TGTGCCAGCAGTGCCACAGGGGGCAGGTTTTATGGCTACACCTTC.

This clonotype occurred once. This chain connects TRBV10-1 to TRBJ2-7; tentative D call: TRBD1 (5 bases). Germline CDR1 WNHNN, CDR2 SYGVQD (reference sequence). The length of the CDR3 is 16 residues. V was shortened by 2 bases and J by 2 bases, with 16 bases between the two germline ends. The CDR3 spells CASSEMDRTQTYEQYF. CDR3 nucleotides: TGCGCCAGCAGTGAGATGGACCGGACACAAACCTACGAGCAGTACTTC.

Many counts were recorded for this clonotype. The chain is built from TRBV7-9 and TRBJ2-2; TRBD1 is a possible D gene (6 bases). Germline V gives CDR1 SEHNR, CDR2 FQNEAQ (reference sequence). The CDR3 has 14 amino acids. Trimming left V 1 base short and J 6 bases short, with 9 bases between. The DNA of the CDR3 is TGTGCCAGCAGCTTAGAACAGGGTTCCGGGGAGCTGTTTTTT. This gives the protein CASSLEQGSGELFF. Filled out from reference TRBV7-9 and TRBJ2-2, the complete variable domain reads DTGVSQNPRHKITKRGQNVTFRCDPISEHNRLYWYRQTLGQGPEFLTYFQNEAQLEKSRLLSDRFSAERPKGSFSTLEIQRTEQGDSAMYLCASSLEQGSGELFFGEGSRLTVL.

This rearrangement joins TRBV4-1 to TRBJ2-1; the match to TRBD1 covers 11 bases. The V gene end was trimmed by 5 bases and the J gene end by 8 bases; junction bases not matched to a gene: 8. The germline V gene encodes CDR1 MGHRA and CDR2 YSYEKL. The CDR3 covers 15 residues. The DNA for the CDR3 is TGCGCCAGCAGCTGGGGACAGGGGGGGTCCGATGAGCAGTTCTTC. This codes for CASSWGQGGSDEQFF.

This clonotype was counted many times. V and J are TRBV7-9 and TRBJ2-1; D call uncertain. V lost 2 bases and J 4 bases, leaving 12 bases between the germline ends. The V gene's germline CDR1 is SEHNR and CDR2 FQNEAQ (reference sequence). The CDR3 contains 15 residues. The DNA of the CDR3 is TGTGCCAGCAGCTTAATAGGGCCTTTGTACAATGAGCAGTTCTTC. It codes for CASSLIGPLYNEQFF.

This clonotype was seen repeatedly, ten times or more. The chain joins TRBV6-2 or TRBV6-3 to TRBJ2-2; tentatively, D is TRBD1 (5 bases). With 2 bases removed from V and 5 bases from J, the gap between germline ends came to 15 bases. The CDR3 runs 16 residues. The germline V gene encodes CDR1 MNHEY and CDR2 SVGEGT. CDR3: CASSYPTAPRTGELFF. For the CDR3, the DNA is TGTGCCAGCAGTTACCCGACAGCCCCGAGAACCGGGGAGCTGTTTTTT.